Shown below are 19 T cell receptor beta chains from a single sample sequenced in a study of control samples from healthy donors and cancer patients. TCRdb's table, derived via immunoSEQ multiplex PCR, lists solely in-frame clones and lacks some. The data hold over 200,000 clones, with more than 65% observed a single time. Sequences were obtained from PBMCs. These receptors were collected from a woman aged 55-69 years with lung cancer.

This clone was counted a few times. This chain joins TRBV29-1 and TRBJ2-2, with 7 bases fitting TRBD1. Germline V gene sequence: CDR1 SQVTM, CDR2 ANQGSEA. J lost 5 bases, V lost 8 bases, and 5 bases had no gene match. This CDR3 is 12 amino acids long. The CDR3 region has the DNA TGCAGCTTTAACAGGGGTACCGGGGAGCTGTTTTTT. Translated: CSFNRGTGELFF.

The J gene is TRBJ2-3, the V gene TRBV7-2; a weak D match, TRBD2 (6 bases). The CDR3 is made up of 13 amino acids. V lost 4 bases and J lost 9, with 14 bases in between. The germline V gene has CDR1 SGHTA and CDR2 FQGNSA. For the CDR3, the DNA is TGTGCCAGCAGCTCGACTCCGGGACTCACGCAGTATTTT. This gives the protein CASSSTPGLTQYF. The entire variable domain, with the rest obtained from reference TRBV7-2 and TRBJ2-3, is as follows: GAGVSQSPSNKVTEKGKDVELRCDPISGHTALYWYRQSLGQGLEFLIYFQGNSAPDKSGLPSDRFSAERTGGSVSTLTIQRTQQEDSAVYLCASSSTPGLTQYFGPGTRLTVL.

The V gene is TRBV28, the J gene TRBJ1-2, with unresolved D. V was trimmed by 3 bases and J by 3 bases, leaving 5 bases between them. Per the germline V gene, CDR1 is MDHEN and CDR2 is SYDVKM. The CDR3 is 12 residues long. The CDR3 nucleotides are TGTGCCAGCAGTTTCCTTTACTATGGCTACACCTTC. It encodes CASSFLYYGYTF.

The CDR3 is CASRGTANNQPQHF. CDR3 DNA: TGTGCCAGCAGAGGGACAGCGAACAATCAGCCCCAGCATTTT. This chain links TRBV2 with TRBJ1-5; 7 positions match TRBD1. The V segment lost 6 bases and the J segment 3 bases; nucleotides outside the gene matches: 5. The CDR3 spans 14 residues. Germline CDR1 reads SNHLY; CDR2 reads FYNNEI. Full variable domain (rest looked up from reference TRBV2 and TRBJ1-5): EPEVTQTPSHQVTQMGQEVILRCVPISNHLYFYWYRQILGQKVEFLVSFYNNEISEKSEIFDDQFSVERPDGSNFTLKIRSTKLEDSAMYFCASRGTANNQPQHFGDGTRLSIL.

The rearrangement uses TRBV27 and TRBJ2-7, with unresolved D. Trimming took 2 bases from V and 3 from J, leaving 11 bases between them. The CDR3 runs to 14 residues. Germline V lookup: CDR1 MNHEY, CDR2 SMNVEV (reference sequence). CDR3 amino acids: CASSLLGLDYEQYF. In DNA, the CDR3 is TGTGCCAGCAGTTTACTAGGGTTGGACTACGAGCAGTACTTC.

This clone was picked up one time. This rearrangement joins TRBV18 to TRBJ2-5; the match to TRBD1 covers 7 bases. The ends lost 4 bases at V and 6 bases at J; junction bases unmatched: 5. The V gene's germline CDR1 is KGHSH and CDR2 LQKENI. This CDR3 is 13 amino acids long. The CDR3 reads CASSQRQGQTQYF. As DNA, the CDR3 is TGTGCCAGCTCACAGCGACAGGGCCAGACCCAGTACTTC.

This chain connects TRBV9 to TRBJ2-1; D is uncertain. CDR1 and CDR2 from the germline V gene are SGDLS and YYNGEE. This CDR3 has 16 amino acids. The V end lost 0 bases, the J end lost 0 bases, and 10 bases lay between the germline ends. DNA of the CDR3: TGTGCCAGCAGCGTAGACTGGGCCAGCTCCTACAATGAGCAGTTCTTC. Protein product: CASSVDWASSYNEQFF.

This chain connects TRBV5-1 to TRBJ1-2; D is perhaps TRBD1 (6 bases). The CDR3 is 14 residues long. Germline V lookup: CDR1 SGHRS, CDR2 YFSETQ. Trimming left V 7 bases short and J 4 bases short, with 17 bases between. The CDR3 sequence: CASGTDSVVYGYTF. The CDR3 region has the DNA TGCGCCAGCGGAACGGACAGCGTGGTCTATGGCTACACCTTC.

The CDR3 sequence is CAWSVRVEKLFF. The CDR3 nucleotides are TGTGCCTGGAGTGTACGGGTTGAAAAACTGTTTTTT. The J gene is TRBJ1-4, the V gene TRBV30; the D is unclear. V lost 0 bases and J lost 7, with 6 bases in between. The germline gives CDR1 GTSNPN, CDR2 SVGIG (reference sequence). The CDR3 consists of 12 residues.

This clone was picked up a small number of times. CDR3 residues: CASSPGQGREQYF. The DNA for the CDR3 is TGCGCCAGCAGCCCTGGACAGGGACGCGAGCAGTACTTC. The chain employs TRBV5-1 and TRBJ2-7; 8 bases fit TRBD1. The length of the CDR3 is 13 residues. The junction had 6 bases not matched to a gene; V was cut back by 4 bases and J by 6 bases. Germline CDR1 and CDR2: SGHRS and YFSETQ.

In DNA, the CDR3 is TGTGCCACCAGTGATTCCGGACTAGCGGGGTTTGCAGATACGCAGTATTTT. It is translated as CATSDSGLAGFADTQYF. The chain is built from TRBV24-1 and TRBJ2-3; 12 bases fit TRBD2. The CDR3 has 17 amino acids. Germline V lookup: CDR1 KGHDR, CDR2 SFDVKD. The J segment lost 4 bases and the V segment lost 2 bases, leaving 6 bases of the junction unmatched.

The V call is TRBV5-6, the J call TRBJ1-5, with D unclear. V gave up 0 bases and J gave up 5 bases, with 6 bases separating them. The V gene's germline CDR1 is SGHDT and CDR2 YYEEEE. This CDR3 is built from 13 residues. CDR3 sequence: CASSLVGHQPQHF. CDR3 nucleotides: TGTGCCAGCAGCTTGGTAGGGCATCAGCCCCAGCATTTT.

The chain links TRBV9 to TRBJ2-1; 12 positions agree with TRBD2. The V gene end was trimmed by 4 bases and the J gene end by 8 bases; junction bases not matched to a gene: 10. CDR3 size: 16 residues. The germline gives CDR1 SGDLS, CDR2 YYNGEE. Here the CDR3 reads CASSTSPGLAGDEQFF. The CDR3, as DNA: TGTGCCAGCAGCACCTCACCGGGACTAGCGGGCGATGAGCAGTTCTTC.

CDR3 amino acids: CASSSGSTNEQFF. DNA for the CDR3: TGTGCCAGTAGTAGCGGGAGTACCAATGAGCAGTTCTTC. V is TRBV19 and J is TRBJ2-1, with TRBD2 identical over 7 bases. The V segment lost 4 bases and the J segment 6 bases; nucleotides outside the gene matches: 3. This CDR3 spans 13 amino acids. The germline V gene encodes CDR1 LNHDA and CDR2 SQIVND (reference sequence).

The J gene is TRBJ1-2, the V gene TRBV6-6, with 11 bases aligning to TRBD1. The germline gives CDR1 MNHNY, CDR2 SVGAGI (reference sequence). The CDR3 runs to 16 residues. Unmatched junction bases numbered 8, after V lost 7 bases and J lost 1 base. The CDR3 coding sequence is TGTGCCAGCACCACCGGGACAGGGGGTTTTAACTATGGCTACACCTTC. Protein: CASTTGTGGFNYGYTF.

This clone has a handful of counts. The chain links TRBV6-5 to TRBJ1-2; D unresolved. The CDR3 runs to 13 residues. V lost 8 bases, J lost 2 bases, and 12 bases lay in between. CDR1 is MNHEY, CDR2 SVGAGI, per germline. The CDR3 sequence is CASEVGGNYGYTF. The CDR3 nucleotides read TGTGCCAGCGAAGTCGGCGGGAACTATGGCTACACCTTC.

The gene calls are TRBV30 and TRBJ1-5; no clear D. Trimming stripped 0 bases from V and 3 bases from J, with 12 bases between. In germline, CDR1 is GTSNPN, CDR2 SVGIG (reference sequence). This CDR3 contains 15 residues. The CDR3 region is CAWSVLAGDNQPQHF. The CDR3 DNA reads as TGTGCCTGGAGTGTACTCGCAGGAGACAATCAGCCCCAGCATTTT.

The chain uses TRBV9 and TRBJ2-7, with D perhaps given as TRBD1 or TRBD2 (5 bases each). Per germline, CDR1 SGDLS and CDR2 YYNGEE. The CDR3 has 15 amino acids. V gave up 4 bases and J gave up 2 bases, with 16 bases separating them. CDR3 region: CASSPPSGTAYEQYF. CDR3 sequence (DNA): TGTGCCAGCAGCCCCCCTTCTGGGACGGCCTACGAGCAGTACTTC.

The V and J genes are TRBV5-1 and TRBJ2-4; 8 bases align to TRBD2. The V gene's germline CDR1 is SGHRS and CDR2 YFSETQ. The V and J ends lost 0 bases and 2 bases, in that order; junction bases with no gene match: 7. CDR3 length equals 17 residues. This CDR3 is CASSLEEGGRPKNIQYF. For the CDR3, the DNA is TGCGCCAGCAGCTTGGAGGAAGGCGGGAGGCCCAAAAACATTCAGTACTTC.